The 22 T cell receptor beta chains in this list originate from one sample, sequenced in a study of shared clonotypes between healthy human individuals (dated by TCRdb to 2020 to 2021). Libraries were prepared through the immunoSEQ multiplex PCR assay. This immuneACCESS table, as held by TCRdb, lists in-frame sequences with V and J called but not all clones. Of the missing ones, under half trace to an unresolved V gene in checked studies; the others have no known cause. Within this sample are millions of clones, with approximately 94% of them counted one time only. Of the sample, 0.9% to 1.3% falls within the top ten clones. CD8 naive samples were CD45RO-negative cells positively selected for CCR7, giving a CD45RA+CCR7+ population that excluded TemRA cells. What was sequenced was naive CD8+ T cells sorted from blood. In the paper's terms, the cell subset or site label means: CD45RA+CCR7+. Receptors were obtained from a man aged 18 to 30 in good health.

This chain connects TRBV2 to TRBJ2-3; D might be TRBD1 (6 bases). V gave up 6 bases and J gave up 0 bases, with 13 bases separating them. The CDR3 is made up of 15 amino acids. In germline, CDR1 is SNHLY, CDR2 FYNNEI. This CDR3 is CASSPGTTSTDTQYF. In nucleotides, the CDR3 is TGTGCCAGCAGCCCCGGGACAACTAGCACAGATACGCAGTATTTT. The variable domain in full, with the rest retrieved from reference TRBV2 and TRBJ2-3, is EPEVTQTPSHQVTQMGQEVILRCVPISNHLYFYWYRQILGQKVEFLVSFYNNEISEKSEIFDDQFSVERPDGSNFTLKIRSTKLEDSAMYFCASSPGTTSTDTQYFGPGTRLTVL.

The chain carries TRBV7-2 and TRBJ2-7; D remains unclear. The CDR3 totals 13 residues. V was trimmed by 2 bases and J by 2 bases, leaving 7 bases between them. Germline V gene data show CDR1 as SGHTA and CDR2 as FQGNSA. The CDR3, as DNA: TGTGCCAGCAGCTTAAGCATTACCTACGAGCAGTACTTC. It codes for CASSLSITYEQYF.

This chain joins TRBV28 and TRBJ1-6; D gene unclear. In germline, CDR1 is MDHEN, CDR2 SYDVKM. V was cut by 2 bases and J by 3 bases, with 5 bases left in between. This CDR3 has 14 amino acids. CDR3 DNA: TGTGCCAGCAGTTTACGGATCTATAATTCACCCCTCCACTTT. Translating it yields CASSLRIYNSPLHF.

V and J are TRBV21-1 and TRBJ1-1; the table calls TRBD1, which could not be checked here. TRBV21-1 is listed as a pseudogene. The CDR3 loop spans 15 amino acids. The DNA for the CDR3 is TGTGCCAGCAGCAAAGAGGGACAGGGGAACACTGAAGCTTTCTTT. Its protein product is CASSKEGQGNTEAFF.

This CDR3 is CASSVGAEGKEEQYF. The CDR3 region has the DNA TGTGCCAGCAGCGTCGGAGCGGAGGGGAAAGAGGAGCAGTACTTC. The chain has TRBV9 and TRBJ2-7, with D possibly matching TRBD2 (6 bases). There are 15 residues in the CDR3. In germline, CDR1 is SGDLS, CDR2 YYNGEE. V was shortened by 2 bases and J by 7 bases, with 19 bases between the two germline ends.

This chain links TRBV7-2 with TRBJ2-5; D gene ambiguous. This CDR3 is 13 amino acids long. V was cut by 5 bases and J by 1 base, with 8 bases left in between. Looked up from germline, CDR1 is SGHTA and CDR2 is FQGNSA. This CDR3 reads CASSPLPQETQYF. The CDR3 coding sequence is TGTGCCAGCAGCCCATTGCCCCAAGAGACCCAGTACTTC.

The chain uses TRBV28 and TRBJ2-2; D might be TRBD2 (6 bases). The V and J ends lost 5 bases and 6 bases respectively, with 22 bases between them. Per the germline V gene, CDR1 is MDHEN and CDR2 is SYDVKM. The CDR3 is 17 residues long. CDR3 loop: CASSKTPGSGGAGELFF. The CDR3 bases are TGTGCCAGCAGTAAGACTCCAGGGTCCGGAGGGGCCGGGGAGCTGTTTTTT.

The V and J genes are TRBV6-6 and TRBJ1-3; D is unclear. CDR1 and CDR2 (germline): MNHNY, SVGAGI (reference sequence). This CDR3 comprises 13 residues. V dropped 9 bases and J dropped 3 bases, with 12 bases sitting between them. The chain's CDR3 is CASSEGSGNTIYF. CDR3 DNA sequence: TGTGCCAGTTCGGAGGGAAGTGGAAACACCATATATTTT.

The V gene is TRBV4-1, the J gene TRBJ1-1, with D tentatively TRBD1 (6 bases). V lost 4 bases, J lost 3 bases, and 15 bases lay in between. The CDR3 totals 15 residues. CDR1 MGHRA and CDR2 YSYEKL come from the germline V gene. The CDR3 here is CASSPRRGLDTEAFF. CDR3 DNA: TGCGCCAGCAGCCCTCGGCGGGGGCTCGACACTGAAGCTTTCTTT.

The V call is TRBV19, the J call TRBJ1-4; D is undetermined. V was clipped by 6 bases and J by 0 bases, with 8 bases between them. The CDR3 has 14 residues. CDR1 is LNHDA and CDR2 is SQIVND in the germline V gene (reference sequence). CDR3 DNA sequence: TGTGCCAGTAGCACGGGAGCAACTAATGAAAAACTGTTTTTT. Translated: CASSTGATNEKLFF.

The rearrangement uses TRBV4-1 and TRBJ2-3; tentatively, D is TRBD2 (5 bases). Germline V CDR1 and CDR2: MGHRA, YSYEKL. This CDR3 comprises 13 residues. V lost 4 bases, J lost 6 bases, and 11 bases lay in between. The CDR3 loop reads CASSPLGLDTQYF. The CDR3 DNA is TGCGCCAGCAGCCCACTAGGATTGGATACGCAGTATTTT.

The V gene is TRBV7-9, the J gene TRBJ2-7, with D possibly matching TRBD1 (5 bases). Trimming shortened V by 6 bases and J by 2 bases, and 17 bases separated the two germline ends. Germline CDR1 is SEHNR and CDR2 is FQNEAQ (reference sequence). The CDR3 consists of 15 residues. CDR3: CASRILDSGAYEQYF. CDR3 sequence (DNA): TGTGCCAGCAGGATCCTAGACAGTGGGGCCTACGAGCAGTACTTC.

The sample holds a few counts of this clone. This CDR3 is also generated by other DNA sequences in the sample. The gene calls are TRBV30 and TRBJ1-1; 8 positions match TRBD1. Trimming cost V 1 base and J 1 base; bases outside gene matches: 2. CDR1 and CDR2 (germline): GTSNPN, SVGIG (reference sequence). The CDR3 loop spans 14 amino acids. The CDR3 DNA is TGTGCCTGGAGTGCCGGACAGGGGAACACTGAAGCTTTCTTT. As protein: CAWSAGQGNTEAFF.

The CDR3, as DNA: TGTGCCAGCAGTCTCGACAGGAGTGATGGCTACACCTTC. Translation gives CASSLDRSDGYTF. This sequence joins TRBV2 and TRBJ1-2, with D possibly matching TRBD1 (6 bases). V lost 5 bases, J lost 6 bases, and 13 bases lay in between. Germline loops: CDR1 SNHLY, CDR2 FYNNEI. The CDR3 contains 13 residues.

This chain joins TRBV29-1 and TRBJ2-1; tentatively, D is TRBD2 (6 bases). V lost 3 bases and J lost 5, with 20 bases in between. Germline values: CDR1 SQVTM, CDR2 ANQGSEA. The CDR3 runs to 16 residues. The CDR3 DNA reads TGCAGCGTTGACGGTTGGGAGGCTAGCGACAACAATGAGCAGTTCTTC. Translating gives CSVDGWEASDNNEQFF.

V usage is TRBV27 and J usage is TRBJ2-7, with D possibly matching TRBD2 (6 bases). Trimming left V 5 bases short and J 0 bases short, with 17 bases between. Germline loops: CDR1 MNHEY, CDR2 SMNVEV (reference sequence). The CDR3 totals 16 residues. The CDR3 here is CASSPSPVAASYEQYF. The CDR3 coding sequence is TGTGCCAGCAGTCCGTCCCCCGTAGCGGCCTCCTACGAGCAGTACTTC.

This rearrangement joins TRBV7-9 to TRBJ2-1; 7 bases are a match to TRBD1. The trim removed 2 bases at V and 4 bases at J, leaving 11 bases unmatched. This CDR3 is 17 amino acids long. Germline V lookup: CDR1 SEHNR, CDR2 FQNEAQ (reference sequence). Here the CDR3 DNA reads TGTGCCAGCAGCTTACCAGAGAGGGGGCCAGATTACAATGAGCAGTTCTTC. It codes for CASSLPERGPDYNEQFF.

In its sample, this clone was seen once. The chain combines TRBV2 with TRBJ1-1, with no clear D. Trimming removed 3 bases from V and 7 bases from J, with 3 bases in between. CDR3 size: 10 residues. The germline CDR1 and CDR2 sequences are SNHLY and FYNNEI. The CDR3 DNA sequence: TGTGCCAGCAGTGACTATGAAGCTTTCTTT. Its translation is CASSDYEAFF.

Note on this clone: This sample includes further DNA sequences coding for the same CDR3. J is TRBJ1-1 and V is TRBV7-9, with D uncertain. The CDR3 sequence is 13 residues long. The ends were cut back, 4 bases at V and 0 bases at J, with 6 bases in the middle. Germline V CDR1 and CDR2: SEHNR, FQNEAQ (reference sequence). The CDR3 DNA is TGTGCCAGCAGCTCAACAGTGAACACTGAAGCTTTCTTT. It specifies CASSSTVNTEAFF.

V and J are TRBV9 and TRBJ2-7, with 7 bases lining up with TRBD2. After removal of 0 bases from V and 7 bases from J, the junction contained 10 bases not matched to a gene. The CDR3 has 15 residues. CDR1 and CDR2 from the germline V gene are SGDLS and YYNGEE. CDR3 bases: TGTGCCAGCAGCGTAGGATTCGCGGGAGACGGTGAGCAGTACTTC. Its protein is CASSVGFAGDGEQYF.

The rearrangement links TRBV5-4 to TRBJ2-1, with 9 nucleotides matching TRBD2. The J segment lost 9 bases and the V segment lost 2 bases, leaving 12 bases of the junction unmatched. CDR1 is SGHNT and CDR2 is YYREEE in the germline V gene (reference sequence). The CDR3 runs 16 residues. The CDR3 DNA is TGTGCCAGCAGCTTTGGCGGGACTAGCCTGTTAGGTGAGCAGTTCTTC. Its translation: CASSFGGTSLLGEQFF.

This clone came up a few times. The chain combines TRBV6-4 with TRBJ2-3; D perhaps matches TRBD2 (5 bases). Germline loops: CDR1 MRHNA, CDR2 SNTAGT. This CDR3 is built from 14 residues. Trimming cost V 10 bases and J 4 bases, with 18 bases left between them. The CDR3 protein is CATPVGSPADTQYF. The CDR3, as DNA: TGTGCCACGCCCGTAGGGAGTCCCGCAGATACGCAGTATTTT.